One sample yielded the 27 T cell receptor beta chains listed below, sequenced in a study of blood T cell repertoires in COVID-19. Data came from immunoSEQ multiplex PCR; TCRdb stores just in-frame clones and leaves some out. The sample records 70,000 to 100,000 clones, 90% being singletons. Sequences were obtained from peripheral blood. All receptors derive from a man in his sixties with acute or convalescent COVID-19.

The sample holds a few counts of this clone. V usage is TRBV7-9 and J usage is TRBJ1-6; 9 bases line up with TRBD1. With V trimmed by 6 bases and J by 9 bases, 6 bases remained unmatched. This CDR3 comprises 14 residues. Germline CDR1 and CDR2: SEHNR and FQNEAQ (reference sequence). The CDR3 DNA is TGTGCCAGCAGTACTGGACAGGGGCGTTCACCCCTCCACTTT. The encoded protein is CASSTGQGRSPLHF.

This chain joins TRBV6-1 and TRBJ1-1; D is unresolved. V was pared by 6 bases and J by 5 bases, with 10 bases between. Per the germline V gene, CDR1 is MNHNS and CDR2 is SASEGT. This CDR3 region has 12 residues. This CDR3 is CASSPPGTEAFF. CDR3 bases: TGTGCCAGCAGCCCCCCCGGGACTGAAGCTTTCTTT.

CDR3 in DNA: TGTGCCATCAGTGTAAACAGCAATGAGCAGTTCTTC. It specifies CAISVNSNEQFF. V is TRBV10-3 and J is TRBJ2-1; D gene uncertain. The germline V and J ends were trimmed by 4 bases and 6 bases, with 7 bases remaining between them. This CDR3 is built from 12 residues. Germline V gives CDR1 ENHRY, CDR2 SYGVKD.

The CDR3 DNA reads as TGTGCCAGCAGTGACAGGGGGATAGAAAAACTGTTTTTT. This translates into CASSDRGIEKLFF. The chain links TRBV2 to TRBJ1-4; TRBD1 matches 7 bases. CDR1 is SNHLY, CDR2 FYNNEI, per germline. J gave up 8 bases and V 3 bases, and 3 bases lay outside the gene matches. The CDR3 runs to 13 residues. Using reference TRBV2 and TRBJ1-4 for the parts outside the CDR3, the full variable domain is EPEVTQTPSHQVTQMGQEVILRCVPISNHLYFYWYRQILGQKVEFLVSFYNNEISEKSEIFDDQFSVERPDGSNFTLKIRSTKLEDSAMYFCASSDRGIEKLFFGSGTQLSVL.

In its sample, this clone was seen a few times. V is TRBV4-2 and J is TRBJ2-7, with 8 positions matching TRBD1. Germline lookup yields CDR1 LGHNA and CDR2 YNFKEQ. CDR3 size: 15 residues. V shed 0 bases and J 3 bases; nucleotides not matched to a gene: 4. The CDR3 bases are TGTGCCAGCAGCCAAGAGGCACAGGGGGGCTACGAGCAGTACTTC. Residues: CASSQEAQGGYEQYF.

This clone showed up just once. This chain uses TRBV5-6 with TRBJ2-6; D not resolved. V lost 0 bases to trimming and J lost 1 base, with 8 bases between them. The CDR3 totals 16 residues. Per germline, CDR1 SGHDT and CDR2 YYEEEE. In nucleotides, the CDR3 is TGTGCCAGCAGCTTGGGCGACACGTCTGGGGCCAACGTCCTGACTTTC. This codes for CASSLGDTSGANVLTF.

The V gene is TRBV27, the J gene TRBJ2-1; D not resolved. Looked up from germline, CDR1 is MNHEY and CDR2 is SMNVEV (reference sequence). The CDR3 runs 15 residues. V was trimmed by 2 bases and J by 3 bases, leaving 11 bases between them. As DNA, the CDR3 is TGTGCCAGCAGTTTAAACCCCCACGGCTACAATGAGCAGTTCTTC. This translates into CASSLNPHGYNEQFF.

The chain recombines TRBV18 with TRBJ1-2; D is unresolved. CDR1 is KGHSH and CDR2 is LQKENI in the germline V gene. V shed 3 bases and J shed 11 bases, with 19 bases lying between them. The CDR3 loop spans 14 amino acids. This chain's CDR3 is CASSPPELGTRYTF. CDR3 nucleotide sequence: TGTGCCAGCTCACCCCCTGAGTTAGGTACGAGGTACACCTTC.

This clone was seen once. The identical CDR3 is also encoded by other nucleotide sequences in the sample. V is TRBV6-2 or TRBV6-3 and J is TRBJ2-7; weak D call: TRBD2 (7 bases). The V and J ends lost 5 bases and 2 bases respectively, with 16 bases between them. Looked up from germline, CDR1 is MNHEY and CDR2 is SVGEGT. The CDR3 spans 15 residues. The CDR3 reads CASSPADGGPYEQYF. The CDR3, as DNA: TGTGCCAGCAGTCCCGCTGACGGGGGGCCCTACGAGCAGTACTTC.

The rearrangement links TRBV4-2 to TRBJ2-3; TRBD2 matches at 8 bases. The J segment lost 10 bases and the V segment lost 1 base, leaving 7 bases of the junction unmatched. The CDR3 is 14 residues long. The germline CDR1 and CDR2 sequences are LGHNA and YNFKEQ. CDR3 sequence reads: CASSQGTSTRAQYF. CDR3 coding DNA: TGTGCCAGCAGCCAAGGGACTAGCACTAGGGCGCAGTATTTT.

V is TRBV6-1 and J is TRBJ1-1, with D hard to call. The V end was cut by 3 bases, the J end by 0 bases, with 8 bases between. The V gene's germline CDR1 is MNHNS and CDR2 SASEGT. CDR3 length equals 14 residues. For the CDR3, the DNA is TGTGCCAGCAGTGATACAGTGATGAACACTGAAGCTTTCTTT. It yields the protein CASSDTVMNTEAFF.

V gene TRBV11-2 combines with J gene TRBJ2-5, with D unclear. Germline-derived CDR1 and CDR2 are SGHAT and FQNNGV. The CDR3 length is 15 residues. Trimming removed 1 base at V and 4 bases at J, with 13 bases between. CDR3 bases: TGTGCCAGCAGCTTAGCTGGGCAGTCATCAGAGACCCAGTACTTC. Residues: CASSLAGQSSETQYF.

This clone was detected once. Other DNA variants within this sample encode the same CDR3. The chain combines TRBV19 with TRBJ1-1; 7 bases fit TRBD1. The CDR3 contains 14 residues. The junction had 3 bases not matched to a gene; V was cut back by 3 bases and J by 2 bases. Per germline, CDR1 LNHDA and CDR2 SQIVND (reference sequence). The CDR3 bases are TGTGCCAGTAGTATCACAGGGGTAAACACTGAAGCTTTCTTT. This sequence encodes CASSITGVNTEAFF.

The CDR3 coding sequence is TGTGCCATCAGTATGACAGGGTCGGACACCATATATTTT. The encoded protein is CAISMTGSDTIYF. The chain joins TRBV10-3 to TRBJ1-3, with 7 bases aligning to TRBD1. CDR1 ENHRY and CDR2 SYGVKD come from the germline V gene. J lost 8 bases, V lost 5 bases, and 6 bases had no gene match. CDR3 length: 13 residues.

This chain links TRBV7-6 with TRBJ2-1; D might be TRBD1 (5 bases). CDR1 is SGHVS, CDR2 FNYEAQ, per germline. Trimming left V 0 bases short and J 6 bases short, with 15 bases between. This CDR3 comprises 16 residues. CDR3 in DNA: TGTGCCAGCAGCTTAGCGCTGTGGGGCGGTAGCAATGAGCAGTTCTTC. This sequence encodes CASSLALWGGSNEQFF.

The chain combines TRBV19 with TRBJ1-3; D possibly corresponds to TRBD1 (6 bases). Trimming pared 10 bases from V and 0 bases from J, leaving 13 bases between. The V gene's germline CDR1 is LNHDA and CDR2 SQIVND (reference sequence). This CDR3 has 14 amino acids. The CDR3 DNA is TGTGCCACCCGACAGGCGCACTCTGGAAACACCATATATTTT. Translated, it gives CATRQAHSGNTIYF.

The chain's CDR3 is CSVDPEDRPGDTQYF. The CDR3 nucleotides are TGCAGCGTAGACCCTGAGGACCGGCCAGGGGATACGCAGTATTTT. The chain carries TRBV29-1 and TRBJ2-3, with D possibly matching TRBD1 (5 bases). Trimming stripped 6 bases from V and 6 bases from J, with 22 bases between. CDR1 and CDR2 (germline): SQVTM, ANQGSEA. This CDR3 has 15 amino acids.

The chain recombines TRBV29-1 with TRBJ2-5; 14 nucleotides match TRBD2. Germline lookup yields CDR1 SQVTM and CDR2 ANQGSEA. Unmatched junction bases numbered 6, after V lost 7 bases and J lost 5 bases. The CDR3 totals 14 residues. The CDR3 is CSGGTSGSVETQYF. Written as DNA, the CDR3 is TGCAGCGGCGGGACTAGCGGGAGTGTGGAGACCCAGTACTTC.

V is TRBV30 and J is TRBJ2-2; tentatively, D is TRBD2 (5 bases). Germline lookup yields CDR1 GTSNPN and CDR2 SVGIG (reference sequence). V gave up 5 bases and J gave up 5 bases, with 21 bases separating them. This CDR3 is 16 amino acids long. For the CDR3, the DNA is TGTGCCTGGGTATGTGGGGTGAGGGTTCGGACCGGGGAGCTGTTTTTT. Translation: CAWVCGVRVRTGELFF.

In DNA form, the CDR3 reads TGTGCCAGCAGCCAAGGACAGGGTCTGTACAATGAGCAGTTCTTC. As protein: CASSQGQGLYNEQFF. This rearrangement joins TRBV3-1 (or the pseudogene TRBV3-2) to TRBJ2-1, with 7 positions matching TRBD1. Germline V gene lookup returns CDR1 LGHDT and CDR2 YNNKEL (reference sequence). The CDR3 spans 15 residues. Unmatched junction bases numbered 4, after V lost 1 base and J lost 4 bases.

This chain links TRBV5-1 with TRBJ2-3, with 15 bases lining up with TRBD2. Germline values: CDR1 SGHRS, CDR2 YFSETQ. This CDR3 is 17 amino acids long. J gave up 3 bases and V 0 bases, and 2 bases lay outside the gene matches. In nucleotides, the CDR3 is TGCGCCAGCAGCTTGGGAGGACTAGCGGGGGGGACAGATACGCAGTATTTT. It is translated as CASSLGGLAGGTDTQYF.

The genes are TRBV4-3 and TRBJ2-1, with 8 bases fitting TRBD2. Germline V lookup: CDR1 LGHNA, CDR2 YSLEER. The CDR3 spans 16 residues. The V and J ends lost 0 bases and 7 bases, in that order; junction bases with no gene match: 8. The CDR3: CASSQDNSGSRNEQFF. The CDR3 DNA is TGCGCCAGCAGCCAAGATAACAGCGGGAGTAGGAATGAGCAGTTCTTC.

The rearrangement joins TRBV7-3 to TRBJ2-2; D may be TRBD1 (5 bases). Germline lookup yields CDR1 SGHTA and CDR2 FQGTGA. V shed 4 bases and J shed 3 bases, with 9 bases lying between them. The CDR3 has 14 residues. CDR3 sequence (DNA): TGTGCCAGCAGCTCCGGACACTACACCGGGGAGCTGTTTTTT. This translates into CASSSGHYTGELFF. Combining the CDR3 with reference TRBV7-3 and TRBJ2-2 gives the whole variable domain GAGVSQTPSNKVTEKGKYVELRCDPISGHTALYWYRQSLGQGPEFLIYFQGTGAADDSGLPNDRFFAVRPEGSVSTLKIQRTERGDSAVYLCASSSGHYTGELFFGEGSRLTVL.

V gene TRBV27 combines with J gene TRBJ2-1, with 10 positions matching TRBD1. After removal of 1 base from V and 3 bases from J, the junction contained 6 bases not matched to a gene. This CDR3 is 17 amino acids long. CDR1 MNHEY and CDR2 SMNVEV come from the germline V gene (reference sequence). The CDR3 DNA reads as TGTGCCAGCAGTTTATGGGTCGGACAGGGGGTCTACAATGAGCAGTTCTTC. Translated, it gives CASSLWVGQGVYNEQFF.

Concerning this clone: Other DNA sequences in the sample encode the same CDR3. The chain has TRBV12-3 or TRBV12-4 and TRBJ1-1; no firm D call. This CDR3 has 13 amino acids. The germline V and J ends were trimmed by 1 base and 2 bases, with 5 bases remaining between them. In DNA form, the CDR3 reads TGTGCCAGCAGTTTAGGACAAAACACTGAAGCTTTCTTT. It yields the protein CASSLGQNTEAFF.

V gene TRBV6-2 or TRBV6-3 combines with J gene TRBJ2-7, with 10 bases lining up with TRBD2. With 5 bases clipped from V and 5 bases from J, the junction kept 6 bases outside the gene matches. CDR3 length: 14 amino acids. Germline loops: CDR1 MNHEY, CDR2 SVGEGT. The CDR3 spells CASSLLAGVHEQYF. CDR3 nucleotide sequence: TGTGCCAGCAGTCTCCTAGCGGGAGTCCACGAGCAGTACTTC.

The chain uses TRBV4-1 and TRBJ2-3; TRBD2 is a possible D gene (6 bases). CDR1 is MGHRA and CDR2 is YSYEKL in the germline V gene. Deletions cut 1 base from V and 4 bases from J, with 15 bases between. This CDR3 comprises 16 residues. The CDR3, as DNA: TGCGCCAGCAGCCAAGGGGTCGGGAGCGCCCCAGATACGCAGTATTTT. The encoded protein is CASSQGVGSAPDTQYF.